This T cell receptor beta chain was retrieved from a study of T cell changes during pregnancy in multiple sclerosis. CDR1 and CDR2 (germline): SGHVS, FNYEAQ. This CDR3 has 15 amino acids. Unmatched junction bases numbered 9, after V lost 2 bases and J lost 6 bases. The data were produced by immunoSEQ multiplex PCR, yet TCRdb's version contains in-frame clones alone and is incomplete. The repertoire holds approximately 32,000 clones, with approximately 89% as singletons. J is TRBJ2-7 and V is TRBV7-6; 8 bases match TRBD1. This clonotype was obtained from a female donor with multiple sclerosis, enrolled in a pregnancy study. This specimen consisted of CD8+ T cells from peripheral blood mononuclear cells, obtained in the first trimester of pregnancy. CDR3 sequence reads: CASSLNLGTGGEQYF. DNA for the CDR3: TGTGCCAGCAGCTTAAACCTAGGAACAGGGGGCGAGCAGTACTTC.